This T cell receptor beta chain emerged from a study of blood T cells in healthy people across ages. Primed by a sample-barcoded 5' primer and a J-beta primer mix, a second PCR proceeded for about 6 to 11 cycles. MiXCR, applied by TCRdb to the 5' RACE reads, yields one record per CDR3 protein. The profile covers about 680,000 distinct CDR3 sequences, with approximately 49% appearing a single time and under 35% taken by the ten largest. Sequenced material: blood. This TCR derives from an older woman in good health.

CDR3 DNA: TGTGCCAGCAGCCAAGGTGACGGGGCTAGCACAGATACGCAGTATTTT. Translation gives CASSQGDGASTDTQYF. This chain uses TRBV4-2 with TRBJ2-3; D may correspond to TRBD1 or TRBD2 (5 bases each). Germline values: CDR1 LGHNA, CDR2 YNFKEQ. V lost 1 base, J lost 0 bases, and 11 bases lay in between. The CDR3 is 16 residues long.